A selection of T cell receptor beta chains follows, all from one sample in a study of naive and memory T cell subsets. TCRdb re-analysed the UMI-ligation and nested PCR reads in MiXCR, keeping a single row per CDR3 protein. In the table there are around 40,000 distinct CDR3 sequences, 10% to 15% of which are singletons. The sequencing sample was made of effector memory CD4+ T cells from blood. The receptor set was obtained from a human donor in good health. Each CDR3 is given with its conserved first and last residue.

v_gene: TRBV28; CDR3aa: CATLVPGANVLTF
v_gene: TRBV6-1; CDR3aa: CASSGQGTQYF
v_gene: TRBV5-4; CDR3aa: CASSREGRVEATDTQYF
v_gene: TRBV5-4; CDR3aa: CASSLGVAGGKTQYF
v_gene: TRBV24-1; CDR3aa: CATSDQTKQDTQYF
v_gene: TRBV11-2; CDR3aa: CASSDIQPGLGEQYF
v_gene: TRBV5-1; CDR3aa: CASSSFTSGSVNEQFF
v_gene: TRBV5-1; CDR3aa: CASSKLAGGTDTQYF
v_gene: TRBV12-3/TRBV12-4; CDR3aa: CASSRQISQETQYF
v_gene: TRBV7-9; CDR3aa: CASSSRDGPRSGEPGANVLTF
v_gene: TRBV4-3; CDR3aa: CASSQTLANNYEQYF
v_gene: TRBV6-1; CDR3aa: CASSVDRGRLAETQYF
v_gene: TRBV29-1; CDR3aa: CSVESYNEQFF
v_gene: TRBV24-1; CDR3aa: CATTKGGSDPTYRYGYTF
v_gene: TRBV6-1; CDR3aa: CASSEDLWAPSYTF